Here is one T cell receptor beta chain with its context. There is no known antigen for this receptor. Per-base quality was not reported, and no clone a single base away is much larger than it. Library generation was performed with 5' RACE. Sequencing was carried out with a NextSeq 500. In the TCR library protocol, a unique molecular identifier was attached to each TCR cDNA molecule so that PCR and sequencing errors could be corrected. From the authors' description of their analysis: Decombinator tools were used for TCR identification, UMI-based error correction and CDR3 extraction. TCRs above a frequency of 2 per 1,000, corresponding to the top 1% of the tumor frequency distribution, were defined as expanded. Each repertoire was subsampled 100 times to 5,000 TCRs, after which Renyi diversity was computed with the R vegan package. To build CDR3 similarity networks, amino acid triplet string-kernel similarity was used, and CDR3s were connected when their pairwise similarity was above 0.82. TCRdb cleaned the public reads at Q25 with fastp, built clones with MiXCR and kept in-frame beta chains. Each entry merges the rows of one CDR3 protein and shows their most common DNA and genes. The authors' filters were not applied to this entry. The sample table holds 110,000 or so distinct CDR3 sequences, of which under 14% were seen once. 24% of the sample belongs to the ten largest clones.

The meaning of the sample's time point label: blood at routine non-recurrence follow-up after resection. Whole RNA extracted from tumor and nontumor lung tissue, or from cryopreserved PBMC samples, was used for TCR sequencing without cell sorting. A patient was chosen for TCR sequencing only when enough RNA was available from at least two tumor regions. The record originates from a study of spatial heterogeneity in lung cancer (dated by TCRdb to between 2019 and 2020). General notes on the study: Samples were obtained from about 69 patients with early-stage, untreated non-small cell lung cancer from the lung TRACERx cohort. Follow-up PBMC samples were sequenced whenever available, with a median time to follow-up of around 24 months after resection. Beta-chain transcripts were consistently detected in greater numbers than alpha-chain transcripts, which likely reflected higher beta-chain transcript abundance. In the raw uncorrected reads, each unique combination of TCR and UMI appeared on average more than ten times. TCR alpha and beta repertoires were quantitatively compared across multiple tumor regions, matched nontumor lung and blood in non-small cell lung cancer. Nonsynonymous mutation counts, determined by whole-exome sequencing of tumor tissue, were related to TCR repertoire features. At surgery, hundreds of tumor regions, around 67 matched nontumor lung samples and fewer than 60 PBMC samples were TCR-sequenced for both alpha and beta chains. What the research found in general, with its limitations: Ubiquitous expanded tumor TCRs showed up in blood more often at tumor resection than at routine follow-up. Only 15 or so patients were included in the comparisons of baseline and follow-up blood repertoires. Additional single-cell paired TCR alpha and beta sequencing was considered necessary to confirm, at a functional level, the hypothesis that regional TCRs recognize regional mutations.

Clipping removes 6 bases from V and 5 bases from J, with 10 as the unmatched junction base count. CDR1 and CDR2 (MDHEN, SYDVKM) derive from the germline V gene. Measured from the cysteine to the phenylalanine, the CDR3 is 15 residues long. Only CDR3 DNA remains: 45 bases, in frame from the first base. Recombination linked TRBV28 to TRBJ2-5, and TRBD1 matches 9 of the central bases. The sample was PBMCs, taken at follow-up. The sequence was collected from a female donor with early-stage non-small cell lung cancer. The DNA sequence is as follows: TGTGCCAGCAGCCAGAGGGACAGGGTAGGCGAGACCCAGTACTTC. This encodes CASSQRDRVGETQYF.